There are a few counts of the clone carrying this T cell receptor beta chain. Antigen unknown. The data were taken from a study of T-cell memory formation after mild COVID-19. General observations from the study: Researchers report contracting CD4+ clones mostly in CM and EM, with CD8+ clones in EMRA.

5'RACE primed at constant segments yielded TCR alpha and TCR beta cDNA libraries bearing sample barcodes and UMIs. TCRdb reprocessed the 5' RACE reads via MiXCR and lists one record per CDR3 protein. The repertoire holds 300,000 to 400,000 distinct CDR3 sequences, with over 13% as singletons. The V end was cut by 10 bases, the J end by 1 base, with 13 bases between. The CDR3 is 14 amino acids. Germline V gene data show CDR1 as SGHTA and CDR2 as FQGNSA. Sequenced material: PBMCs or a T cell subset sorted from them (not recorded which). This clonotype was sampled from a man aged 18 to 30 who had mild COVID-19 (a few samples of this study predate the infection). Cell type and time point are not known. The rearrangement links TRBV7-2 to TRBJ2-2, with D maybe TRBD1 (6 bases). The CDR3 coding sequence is TGTGCCAACGTCAAGACAGGGAACACCGGGGAGCTGTTTTTT. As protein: CANVKTGNTGELFF.